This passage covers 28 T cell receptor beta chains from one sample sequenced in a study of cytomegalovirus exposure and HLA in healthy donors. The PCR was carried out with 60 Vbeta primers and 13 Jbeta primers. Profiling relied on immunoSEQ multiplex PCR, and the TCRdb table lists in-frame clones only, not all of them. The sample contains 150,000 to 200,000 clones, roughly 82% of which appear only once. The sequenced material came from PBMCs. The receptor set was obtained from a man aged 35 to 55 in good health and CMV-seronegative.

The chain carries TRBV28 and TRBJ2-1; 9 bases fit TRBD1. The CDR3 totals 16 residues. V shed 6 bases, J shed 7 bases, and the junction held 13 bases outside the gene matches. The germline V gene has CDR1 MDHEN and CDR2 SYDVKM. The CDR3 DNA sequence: TGTGCCAGCAGCGAAGTTGGGACAGGGAAGGCGAATGAGCAGTTCTTC. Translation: CASSEVGTGKANEQFF.

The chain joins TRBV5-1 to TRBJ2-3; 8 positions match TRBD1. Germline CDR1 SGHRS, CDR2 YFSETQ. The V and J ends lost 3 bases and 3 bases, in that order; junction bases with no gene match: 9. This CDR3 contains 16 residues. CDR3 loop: CASSSQGASRTDTQYF. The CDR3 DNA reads TGCGCCAGCAGCTCGCAGGGGGCAAGTAGGACAGATACGCAGTATTTT.

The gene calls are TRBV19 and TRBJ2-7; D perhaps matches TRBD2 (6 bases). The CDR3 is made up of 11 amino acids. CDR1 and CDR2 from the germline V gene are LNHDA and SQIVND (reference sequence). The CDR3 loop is CCLATTYEQYF. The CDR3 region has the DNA TGTTGCCTAGCGACTACCTACGAGCAGTACTTC. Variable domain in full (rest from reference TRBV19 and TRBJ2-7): DGGITQSPKYLFRKEGQNVTLSCEQNLNHDAMYWYRQDPGQGLRLIYYSQIVNDFQKGDIAEGYSVSREKKESFPLTVTSAQKNPTAFYLCCLATTYEQYFGPGTRLTVT.

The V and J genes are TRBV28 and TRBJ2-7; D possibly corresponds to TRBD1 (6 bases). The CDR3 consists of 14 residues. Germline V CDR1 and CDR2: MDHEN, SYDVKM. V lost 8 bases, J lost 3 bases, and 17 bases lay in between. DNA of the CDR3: TGTGCCAGCTTGACACAGGGCCCCAACTACGAGCAGTACTTC. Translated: CASLTQGPNYEQYF. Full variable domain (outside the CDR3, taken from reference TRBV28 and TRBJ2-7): DVKVTQSSRYLVKRTGEKVFLECVQDMDHENMFWYRQDPGLGLRLIYFSYDVKMKEKGDIPEGYSVSREKKERFSLILESASTNQTSMYLCASLTQGPNYEQYFGPGTRLTVT.

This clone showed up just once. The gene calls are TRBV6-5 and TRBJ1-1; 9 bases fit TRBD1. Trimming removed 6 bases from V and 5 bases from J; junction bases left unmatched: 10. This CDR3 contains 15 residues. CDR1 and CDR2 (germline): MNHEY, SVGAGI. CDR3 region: CASSRPTGGKTEAFF. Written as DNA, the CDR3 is TGTGCCAGCAGCCGACCGACAGGGGGTAAAACTGAAGCTTTCTTT.

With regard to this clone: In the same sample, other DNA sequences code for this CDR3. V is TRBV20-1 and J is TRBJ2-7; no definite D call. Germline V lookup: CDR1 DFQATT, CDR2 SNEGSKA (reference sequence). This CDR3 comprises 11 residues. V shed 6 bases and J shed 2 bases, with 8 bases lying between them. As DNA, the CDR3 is TGCAGTGCCCGGGTCACCTACGAGCAGTACTTC. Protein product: CSARVTYEQYF.

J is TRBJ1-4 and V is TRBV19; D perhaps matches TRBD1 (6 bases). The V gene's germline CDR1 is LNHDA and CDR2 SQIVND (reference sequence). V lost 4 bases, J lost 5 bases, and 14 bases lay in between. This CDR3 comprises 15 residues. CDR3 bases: TGTGCCAGTAGTACACCCAGGGGAAACAATGAAAAACTGTTTTTT. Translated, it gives CASSTPRGNNEKLFF.

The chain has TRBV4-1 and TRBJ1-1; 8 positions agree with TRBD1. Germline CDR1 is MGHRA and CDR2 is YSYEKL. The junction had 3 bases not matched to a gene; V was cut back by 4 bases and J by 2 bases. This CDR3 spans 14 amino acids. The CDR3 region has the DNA TGCGCCAGCAGCCCTGGACAGGGAAACACTGAAGCTTTCTTT. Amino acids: CASSPGQGNTEAFF.

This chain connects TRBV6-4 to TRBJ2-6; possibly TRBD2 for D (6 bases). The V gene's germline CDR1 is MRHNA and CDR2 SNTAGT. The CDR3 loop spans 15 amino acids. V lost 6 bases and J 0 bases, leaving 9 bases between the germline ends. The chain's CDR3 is CASSAGISGANVLTF. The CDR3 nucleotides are TGTGCCAGCAGCGCGGGGATCTCTGGGGCCAACGTCCTGACTTTC.

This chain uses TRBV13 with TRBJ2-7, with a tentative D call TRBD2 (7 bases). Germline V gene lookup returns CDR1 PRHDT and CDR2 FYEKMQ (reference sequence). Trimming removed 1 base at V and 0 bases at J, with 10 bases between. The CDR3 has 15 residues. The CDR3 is CASSLAGGHSYEQYF. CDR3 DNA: TGTGCCAGCAGCTTAGCGGGGGGCCACTCCTACGAGCAGTACTTC.

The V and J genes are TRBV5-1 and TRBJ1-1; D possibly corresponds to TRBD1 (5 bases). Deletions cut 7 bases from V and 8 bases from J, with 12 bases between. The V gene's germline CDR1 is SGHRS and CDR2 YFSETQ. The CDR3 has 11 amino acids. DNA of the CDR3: TGCGCCAGCCATCAGGGTTTCGAAGCTTTCTTT. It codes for CASHQGFEAFF.

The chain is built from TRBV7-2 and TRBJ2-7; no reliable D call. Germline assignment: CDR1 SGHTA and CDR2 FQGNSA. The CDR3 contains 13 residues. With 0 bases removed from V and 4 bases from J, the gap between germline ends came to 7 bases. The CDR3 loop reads CASSLASLYEQYF. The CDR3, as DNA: TGTGCCAGCAGCTTAGCGAGCCTATACGAGCAGTACTTC. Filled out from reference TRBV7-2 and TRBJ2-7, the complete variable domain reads GAGVSQSPSNKVTEKGKDVELRCDPISGHTALYWYRQSLGQGLEFLIYFQGNSAPDKSGLPSDRFSAERTGGSVSTLTIQRTQQEDSAVYLCASSLASLYEQYFGPGTRLTVT.

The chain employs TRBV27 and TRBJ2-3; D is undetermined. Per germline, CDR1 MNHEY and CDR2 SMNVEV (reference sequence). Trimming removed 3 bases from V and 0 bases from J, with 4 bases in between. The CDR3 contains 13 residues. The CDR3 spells CASSFGSTDTQYF. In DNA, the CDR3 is TGTGCCAGCAGTTTCGGGAGCACAGATACGCAGTATTTT.

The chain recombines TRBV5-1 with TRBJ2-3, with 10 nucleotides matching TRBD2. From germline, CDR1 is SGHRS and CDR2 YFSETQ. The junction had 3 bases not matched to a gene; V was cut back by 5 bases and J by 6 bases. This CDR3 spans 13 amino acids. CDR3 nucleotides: TGCGCCAGCAGTAGCGGGGGGTTGGATACGCAGTATTTT. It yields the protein CASSSGGLDTQYF.

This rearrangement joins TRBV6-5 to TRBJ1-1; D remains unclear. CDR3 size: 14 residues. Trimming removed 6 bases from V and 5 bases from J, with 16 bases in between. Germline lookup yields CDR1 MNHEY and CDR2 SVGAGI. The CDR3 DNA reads TGTGCCAGCAGAACCAACCCGACTCGGACTGAAGCTTTCTTT. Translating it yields CASRTNPTRTEAFF.

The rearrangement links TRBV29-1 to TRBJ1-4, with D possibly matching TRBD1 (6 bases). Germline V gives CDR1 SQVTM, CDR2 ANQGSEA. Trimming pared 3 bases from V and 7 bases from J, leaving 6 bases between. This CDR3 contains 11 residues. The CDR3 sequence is CSVDRGEKLFF. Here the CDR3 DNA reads TGCAGCGTTGACAGGGGTGAAAAACTGTTTTTT.

The CDR3 spells CASSLEGRAKNIQYF. The CDR3 DNA reads as TGTGCCAGCAGCTTAGAGGGGCGGGCCAAAAACATTCAGTACTTC. The chain carries TRBV7-2 and TRBJ2-4; tentative D call: TRBD1 (5 bases). The CDR3 runs 15 residues. Trimming cost V 1 base and J 1 base, with 8 bases left between them. Germline CDR1 reads SGHTA; CDR2 reads FQGNSA.

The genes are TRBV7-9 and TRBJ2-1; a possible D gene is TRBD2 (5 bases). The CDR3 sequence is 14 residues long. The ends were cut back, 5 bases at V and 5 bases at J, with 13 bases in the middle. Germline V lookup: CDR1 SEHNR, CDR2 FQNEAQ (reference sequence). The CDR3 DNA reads TGTGCCAGCAGCCTCCCCGGGATTAACAATGAGCAGTTCTTC. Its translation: CASSLPGINNEQFF.

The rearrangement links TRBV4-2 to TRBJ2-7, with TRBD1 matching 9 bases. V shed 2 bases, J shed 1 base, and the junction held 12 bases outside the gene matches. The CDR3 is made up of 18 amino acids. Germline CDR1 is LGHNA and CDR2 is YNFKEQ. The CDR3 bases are TGTGCCAGCAGCCAACCCGACAGGGGGGGGGCCCTTTCCTACGAGCAGTACTTC. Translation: CASSQPDRGGALSYEQYF.

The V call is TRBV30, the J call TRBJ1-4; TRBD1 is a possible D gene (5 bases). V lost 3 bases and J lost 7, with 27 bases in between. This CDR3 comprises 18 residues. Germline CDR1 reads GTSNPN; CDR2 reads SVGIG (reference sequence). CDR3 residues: CAWRLGRLDAIGGEKLFF. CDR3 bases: TGTGCCTGGAGGCTGGGAAGGCTTGACGCAATCGGGGGTGAAAAACTGTTTTTT. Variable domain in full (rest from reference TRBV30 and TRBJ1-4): SQTIHQWPATLVQPVGSPLSLECTVEGTSNPNLYWYRQAAGRGLQLLFYSVGIGQISSEVPQNLSASRPQDRQFILSSKKLLLSDSGFYLCAWRLGRLDAIGGEKLFFGSGTQLSVL.

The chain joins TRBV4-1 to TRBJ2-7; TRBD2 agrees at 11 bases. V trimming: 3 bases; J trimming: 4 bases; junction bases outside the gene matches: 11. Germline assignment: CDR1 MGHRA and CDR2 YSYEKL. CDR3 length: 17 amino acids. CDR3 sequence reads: CASSHRTTGTSGYEQYF. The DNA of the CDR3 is TGCGCCAGCAGCCACCGCACGACCGGGACTAGCGGATACGAGCAGTACTTC.

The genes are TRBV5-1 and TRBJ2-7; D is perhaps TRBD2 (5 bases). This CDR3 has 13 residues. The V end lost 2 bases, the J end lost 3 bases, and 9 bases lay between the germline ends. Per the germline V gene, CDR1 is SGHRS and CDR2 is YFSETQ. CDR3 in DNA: TGCGCCAGCAGCTTAGGCGAGGGCTACGAGCAGTACTTC. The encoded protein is CASSLGEGYEQYF.

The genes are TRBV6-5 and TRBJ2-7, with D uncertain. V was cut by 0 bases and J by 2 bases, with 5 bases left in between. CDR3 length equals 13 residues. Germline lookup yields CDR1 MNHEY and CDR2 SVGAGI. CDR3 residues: CASSYSAPYEQYF. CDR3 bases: TGTGCCAGCAGTTACTCAGCGCCCTACGAGCAGTACTTC.

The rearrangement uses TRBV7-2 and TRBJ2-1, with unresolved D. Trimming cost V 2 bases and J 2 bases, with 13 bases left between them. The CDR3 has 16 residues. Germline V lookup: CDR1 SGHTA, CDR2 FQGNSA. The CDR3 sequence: CASSLTPMIAYNEQFF. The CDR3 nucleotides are TGTGCCAGCAGCTTAACCCCGATGATAGCCTACAATGAGCAGTTCTTC.

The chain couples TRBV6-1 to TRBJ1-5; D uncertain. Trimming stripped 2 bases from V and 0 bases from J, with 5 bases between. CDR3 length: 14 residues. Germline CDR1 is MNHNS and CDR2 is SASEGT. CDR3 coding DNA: TGTGCCAGCAGTGAACTCTATAGCAATCAGCCCCAGCATTTT. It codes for CASSELYSNQPQHF.

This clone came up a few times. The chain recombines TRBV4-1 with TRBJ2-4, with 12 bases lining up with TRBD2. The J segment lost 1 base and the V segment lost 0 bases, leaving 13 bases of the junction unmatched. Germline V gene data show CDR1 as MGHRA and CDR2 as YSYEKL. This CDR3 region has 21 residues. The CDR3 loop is CASSQDPTSGRIGDAKNIQYF. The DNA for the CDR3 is TGCGCCAGCAGCCAAGATCCCACTAGCGGGAGGATTGGGGATGCCAAAAACATTCAGTACTTC.

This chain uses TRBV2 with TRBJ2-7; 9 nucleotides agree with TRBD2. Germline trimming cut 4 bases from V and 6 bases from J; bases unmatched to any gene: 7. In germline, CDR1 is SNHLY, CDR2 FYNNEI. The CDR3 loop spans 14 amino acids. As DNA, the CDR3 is TGTGCCAGCAGTGGCGGGAGGGCCGGGGTCGAGCAGTACTTC. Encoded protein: CASSGGRAGVEQYF.

The CDR3 loop is CASSQAQTQYF. In nucleotides, the CDR3 is TGTGCCAGCAGCCAGGCCCAAACCCAGTACTTC. V usage is TRBV14 and J usage is TRBJ2-5; no clear D gene. The V end lost 3 bases, the J end lost 8 bases, and 7 bases lay between the germline ends. CDR1 is SGHDN, CDR2 FVKESK, per germline. This CDR3 has 11 amino acids.